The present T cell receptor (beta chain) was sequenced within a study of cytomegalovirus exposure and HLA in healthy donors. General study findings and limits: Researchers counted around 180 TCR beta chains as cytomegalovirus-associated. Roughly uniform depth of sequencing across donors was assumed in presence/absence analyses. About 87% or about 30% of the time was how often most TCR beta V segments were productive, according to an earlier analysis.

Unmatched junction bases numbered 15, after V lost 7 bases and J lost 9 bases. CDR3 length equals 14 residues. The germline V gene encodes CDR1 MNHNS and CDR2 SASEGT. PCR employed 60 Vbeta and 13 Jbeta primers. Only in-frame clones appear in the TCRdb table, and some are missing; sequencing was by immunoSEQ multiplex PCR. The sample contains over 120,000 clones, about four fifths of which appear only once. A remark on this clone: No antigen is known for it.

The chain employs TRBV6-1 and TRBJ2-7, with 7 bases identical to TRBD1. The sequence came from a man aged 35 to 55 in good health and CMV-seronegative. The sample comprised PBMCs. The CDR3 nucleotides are TGTGCCAGCAACCAGCCCGGGACAGTGGAGAGGCAGTACTTC. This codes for CASNQPGTVERQYF.